The following is a TCR beta chain sequence with its context. CDR3 length: 10 residues. Germline V gives CDR1 LNHDA, CDR2 SQIVND (reference sequence). V dropped 3 bases and J dropped 6 bases, with 3 bases sitting between them. The data were taken from a study of blood T cell repertoires in COVID-19. In the authors' methods: Reference gene primer amplification gave nucleated cell count estimates. Only in-frame clones appear in the TCRdb table, and some are missing; sequencing was by immunoSEQ multiplex PCR. V and J calls plus clone size are reproduced from that table; the DNA served to infer D and trimming. The table shows about 370,000 clones, with around 87% occurring only once.

This receptor was identified in a woman aged 30 to 39 with COVID-19, enrolled during active disease. The chain recombines TRBV19 with TRBJ2-7; D is ambiguous. Sequencing used peripheral blood. The CDR3 protein is CASSICEQYF. The DNA for the CDR3 is TGTGCCAGTAGTATCTGCGAGCAGTACTTC. Full variable domain (outside the CDR3, taken from reference TRBV19 and TRBJ2-7): DGGITQSPKYLFRKEGQNVTLSCEQNLNHDAMYWYRQDPGQGLRLIYYSQIVNDFQKGDIAEGYSVSREKKESFPLTVTSAQKNPTAFYLCASSICEQYFGPGTRLTVT.